The 19 T cell receptor beta chains listed next were all sequenced from one sample in a study of T cells in Graves' hyperthyroidism and ophthalmopathy. There were TCR beta CDR3 regions amplified from RNA transcripts. The HTBI primer set was used in a first-round RT-PCR of the TCR CDR3. MiXCR, applied by TCRdb to the multiplex PCR reads, yields one record per CDR3 protein. The repertoire holds hundreds of thousands of distinct CDR3 sequences, with 13% as singletons. Material for sequencing was blood. Receptors originate from a woman aged 18-29 years with Graves' hyperthyroidism.

This clonotype occurred many times. The rearrangement joins TRBV7-2 to TRBJ1-1; D uncertain. Germline loops: CDR1 SGHTA, CDR2 FQGNSA. This CDR3 spans 14 amino acids. The germline V and J ends were trimmed by 5 bases and 1 base, with 11 bases remaining between them. The CDR3 here is CASSGDSENTEAFF. The CDR3 DNA reads as TGTGCCAGCAGCGGAGATTCAGAGAACACTGAAGCTTTCTTT.

The chain is built from TRBV2 and TRBJ2-7; D remains unclear. Trimming cost V 6 bases and J 2 bases, with 11 bases left between them. The germline CDR1 and CDR2 sequences are SNHLY and FYNNEI. The CDR3 has 13 residues. The CDR3: CASSAKRTYEQYF. The CDR3 DNA is TGTGCCAGCAGCGCTAAGAGGACCTACGAGCAGTACTTC.

This chain links TRBV5-1 with TRBJ1-6; D is possibly TRBD1 (5 bases). Germline V CDR1 and CDR2: SGHRS, YFSETQ. Trimming pared 5 bases from V and 5 bases from J, leaving 20 bases between. This CDR3 has 17 residues. As DNA, the CDR3 is TGCGCCAGCAGTCTGTGGAAGGGGAGGGCGGATAATTCACCCCTCCACTTT. Its protein is CASSLWKGRADNSPLHF.

This clonotype was observed at least ten times. The chain links TRBV30 to TRBJ2-5; D could derive from TRBD1 or TRBD2 (5 bases each). The CDR3 covers 14 residues. Trimming shortened V by 0 bases and J by 6 bases, and 14 bases separated the two germline ends. Germline V CDR1 and CDR2: GTSNPN, SVGIG (reference sequence). CDR3 in amino acids: CAWSVAGTGKTQYF. Here the CDR3 DNA reads TGTGCCTGGAGTGTAGCAGGGACGGGGAAGACCCAGTACTTC.

The chain is built from TRBV3-1 and TRBJ1-6, with TRBD1 as a possible D gene (6 bases). CDR3 length equals 14 residues. V lost 6 bases and J 7 bases, leaving 13 bases between the germline ends. Per the germline V gene, CDR1 is LGHDT and CDR2 is YNNKEL (reference sequence). The CDR3 bases are TGTGCCAGCAGGGAACAGGGTTCCAATTCACCCCTCCACTTT. It codes for CASREQGSNSPLHF.

Many counts were recorded for this clonotype. This chain connects TRBV24-1 to TRBJ2-1; 9 nucleotides agree with TRBD1. The CDR3 runs 13 residues. The V segment lost 7 bases and the J segment 9 bases; nucleotides outside the gene matches: 6. In germline, CDR1 is KGHDR, CDR2 SFDVKD. The CDR3 here is CATSPGTGIEQFF. The CDR3 nucleotides read TGTGCCACCAGCCCCGGGACAGGGATTGAGCAGTTCTTC.

This clonotype came up once. The junction does not match germline at one end; this may be a read error. The V and J genes are TRBV19 and TRBJ1-6; 8 nucleotides match TRBD1. The CDR3 consists of 15 residues. Germline V lookup: CDR1 LNHDA, CDR2 SQIVND (reference sequence). The CDR3 DNA follows: TGTGCCAGTAGTGAACGGGACAGGCCTTTATCACCCCCCCACTTT. It codes for CASSERDRPLSPPHF.

This clonotype came up many times. This rearrangement joins TRBV13 to TRBJ2-4; 7 bases are shared with TRBD1. Germline CDR1 PRHDT, CDR2 FYEKMQ (reference sequence). CDR3 length equals 17 residues. The junction had 16 bases not matched to a gene; V was cut back by 4 bases and J by 7 bases. This chain's CDR3 is CASSSRQGPSFGNIQYF. The CDR3 region has the DNA TGTGCCAGCAGCTCAAGACAGGGCCCATCCTTCGGGAACATTCAGTACTTC. Combining the CDR3 with reference TRBV13 and TRBJ2-4 gives the whole variable domain AAGVIQSPRHLIKEKRETATLKCYPIPRHDTVYWYQQGPGQDPQFLISFYEKMQSDKGSIPDRFSAQQFSDYHSELNMSSLELGDSALYFCASSSRQGPSFGNIQYFGAGTRLSVL.

This clonotype came up once. V and J are TRBV14 and TRBJ1-4; no firm D call. V lost 4 bases to trimming and J lost 5 bases, with 8 bases between them. Germline V gene sequence: CDR1 SGHDN, CDR2 FVKESK. The CDR3 contains 13 residues. For the CDR3, the DNA is TGTGCCAGCAGCCCCCGGATGAATGAAAAACTGTTTTTT. The encoded protein is CASSPRMNEKLFF.

This clonotype has at least ten counts. The chain links TRBV5-6 to TRBJ2-2; 7 bases are shared with TRBD1. V gave up 4 bases and J gave up 7 bases; unmatched junction bases: 7. The CDR3 is 14 amino acids. Germline-derived CDR1 and CDR2 are SGHDT and YYEEEE. For the CDR3, the DNA is TGTGCCAGCAGCCCCCCGACAGGGAACGGGGAGCTGTTTTTT. The encoded protein is CASSPPTGNGELFF.

There are a few counts of this clonotype. The chain couples TRBV5-4 to TRBJ2-2; perhaps TRBD1 as D (7 bases). CDR3 size: 16 residues. Trimming took 2 bases from V and 5 from J, leaving 16 bases between them. CDR1 and CDR2 from the germline V gene are SGHNT and YYREEE (reference sequence). The CDR3 DNA reads TGTGCCAGCAGCTTAGGAGGGGGCCTTACGACCGGGGAGCTGTTTTTT. Translation: CASSLGGGLTTGELFF.

Note on this clonotype: A single base separates this from a much larger clone, so it may be a read error. V gene TRBV10-3 combines with J gene TRBJ2-3, with D hard to call. Germline assignment: CDR1 ENHRY and CDR2 SYGVKD. The CDR3 totals 11 residues. CDR3 region: CPIRSTDTQYF. The CDR3 DNA reads TGTCCCATAAGAAGCACAGATACGCAGTATTTT.

This clonotype was observed a few times. The chain carries TRBV19 and TRBJ1-6; perhaps TRBD1 as D (5 bases). CDR3 length: 15 residues. CDR1 and CDR2 (germline): LNHDA, SQIVND (reference sequence). Trimming cost V 6 bases and J 6 bases, with 15 bases left between them. As DNA, the CDR3 is TGTGCCAGTAGCTTCATTACAGGAGGTAATTCACCCCTCCACTTT. Protein product: CASSFITGGNSPLHF.

This clonotype has just a few counts. V and J are TRBV6-2 or TRBV6-3 and TRBJ2-4, with D perhaps TRBD1 (6 bases). Germline V gene sequence: CDR1 MNHEY, CDR2 SVGEGT. Deletions cut 6 bases from V and 0 bases from J, with 21 bases between. This CDR3 has 18 amino acids. The CDR3 DNA sequence: TGTGCCAGCAGAGTTACCCCTGAGACAGGAGTAGCCAAAAACATTCAGTACTTC. It translates to CASRVTPETGVAKNIQYF.

This clonotype was found many times. The gene calls are TRBV6-2 or TRBV6-3 and TRBJ2-2; D not certain. This CDR3 contains 16 residues. The V and J ends lost 6 bases and 0 bases respectively, with 14 bases between them. Germline CDR1 reads MNHEY; CDR2 reads SVGEGT. CDR3 loop: CASRKGPGANTGELFF. Written as DNA, the CDR3 is TGTGCCAGCAGGAAGGGTCCAGGCGCGAACACCGGGGAGCTGTTTTTT.

This clonotype was recorded at least ten times. This chain joins TRBV28 and TRBJ1-5; D gene uncertain. The CDR3 spans 15 residues. Trimming took 2 bases from V and 2 from J, leaving 10 bases between them. CDR1 is MDHEN, CDR2 SYDVKM, per germline. CDR3 loop: CASSLGQLGNQPQHF. The CDR3 region has the DNA TGTGCCAGCAGTTTAGGGCAGCTTGGCAATCAGCCCCAGCATTTT.

The chain combines TRBV18 with TRBJ1-4; D gene ambiguous. V was pared by 4 bases and J by 6 bases, with 21 bases between. Germline assignment: CDR1 KGHSH and CDR2 LQKENI. The CDR3 sequence is 17 residues long. The CDR3, as DNA: TGTGCCAGCTCACTTTCGGGGTCGAGAAAAGTCGATGAAAAACTGTTTTTT. This sequence encodes CASSLSGSRKVDEKLFF.

At least ten counts were recorded for this clonotype. This chain uses TRBV27 with TRBJ2-1; D remains ambiguous. Germline CDR1 and CDR2: MNHEY and SMNVEV (reference sequence). The CDR3 contains 15 residues. V lost 2 bases and J 5 bases, leaving 13 bases between the germline ends. For the CDR3, the DNA is TGTGCCAGCAGTTTAAAGGGCCTCCGAAACAATGAGCAGTTCTTC. Translating gives CASSLKGLRNNEQFF.

The sample holds many counts of this clonotype. V is TRBV28 and J is TRBJ2-7, with a tentative D call TRBD1 (6 bases). The ends were cut back, 9 bases at V and 2 bases at J, with 20 bases in the middle. The CDR3 spans 15 residues. The V gene's germline CDR1 is MDHEN and CDR2 SYDVKM. The CDR3 loop reads CASETQQGRPYEQYF. DNA of the CDR3: TGTGCCAGTGAGACTCAACAGGGTCGACCCTACGAGCAGTACTTC. Looking up the rest from reference TRBV28 and TRBJ2-7 gives the full variable domain: DVKVTQSSRYLVKRTGEKVFLECVQDMDHENMFWYRQDPGLGLRLIYFSYDVKMKEKGDIPEGYSVSREKKERFSLILESASTNQTSMYLCASETQQGRPYEQYFGPGTRLTVT.